The rows below give T cell receptor beta chains drawn from one sample of a study of T cells in Graves' hyperthyroidism and ophthalmopathy. One entry per CDR3 protein, called by TCRdb with MiXCR from the multiplex PCR reads. The table includes over 350,000 distinct CDR3 sequences, 18% detected once. The specimen was blood. These receptors were collected from a man between 18 and 29 years old with Graves' ophthalmopathy. CDR3s include the opening cysteine and the closing phenylalanine or tryptophan. The D gene is left open where the match is weak. For some rows the clone size is stated as once, few or many, or as a class when expanded; others skip it.

d_call	j_call	clone_size	v_call	cdr3_aa	cdr3_nt
.	TRBJ1-2	.	TRBV29-1	CSVLNPSDYGYTF	TGCAGCGTTTTAAACCCGTCGGACTATGGCTACACCTTC
.	TRBJ1-1	many	TRBV24-1	CATTRGGEAFF	TGTGCCACCACGCGGGGAGGTGAAGCTTTCTTT
.	TRBJ1-5	many	TRBV12-3/TRBV12-4	CASGPRGFSNQPQHF	TGTGCCAGCGGCCCAAGGGGATTTAGCAATCAGCCCCAGCATTTT
.	TRBJ1-3	.	TRBV20-1	CSAREGVPGNTIYF	TGCAGTGCTAGAGAAGGGGTCCCTGGAAACACCATATATTTT
.	TRBJ1-2	few	TRBV5-1	CASAHGEAYGYTF	TGCGCCAGCGCCCATGGAGAGGCGTATGGCTACACCTTC
.	TRBJ2-5	.	TRBV12-3/TRBV12-4	CASRGIARETQYF	TGTGCCAGCAGGGGAATAGCTAGGGAGACCCAGTACTTC
TRBD2	TRBJ2-1	.	TRBV28	CASSLPGTSGSHEQFF	TGTGCCAGCAGTTTACCCGGGACTAGCGGGAGCCATGAGCAGTTCTTC
.	TRBJ1-2	many	TRBV7-2	CASSLVGGVPNYGYTF	TGTGCCAGCAGCTTAGTGGGAGGGGTCCCTAACTATGGCTACACCTTC
.	TRBJ2-6	.	TRBV9	CASSPPGRVSGANVLTF	TGTGCCAGCAGCCCCCCGGGCAGGGTCTCTGGGGCCAACGTCCTGACTTTC
.	TRBJ2-1	.	TRBV6-1	CASRGRGLNEQFF	TGTGCCAGCAGAGGCAGGGGACTCAATGAGCAGTTCTTC
.	TRBJ1-5	.	TRBV9	CASSVVSPTRDSNQPQHF	TGTGCCAGCAGCGTAGTCTCCCCGACCAGGGATAGCAATCAGCCCCAGCATTTT
TRBD1	TRBJ2-7	many	TRBV20-1	CSARGQGRNEQYF	TGCAGTGCTAGAGGACAGGGGAGGAACGAGCAGTACTTC
.	TRBJ1-3	few	TRBV3-1	CASSPDSLSGNTIYF	TGTGCCAGCAGCCCCGACAGTCTCTCTGGAAACACCATATATTTT
.	TRBJ2-1	.	TRBV12-3/TRBV12-4	CASSSSSSYNEQFF	TGTGCCAGCAGTTCGTCAAGCTCCTACAATGAGCAGTTCTTC
.	TRBJ2-2	.	TRBV12-3/TRBV12-4	CASSWLAGGSGELFF	TGTGCCAGCAGTTGGTTAGCCGGGGGATCCGGGGAGCTGTTTTTT
.	TRBJ1-4	many	TRBV7-9	CASRPGDRHATNEKLFF	TGTGCCAGCAGACCCGGAGACAGGCATGCAACTAATGAAAAACTGTTTTTT
.	TRBJ1-6	.	TRBV6-1	CASGGRPPNNSPLHF	TGTGCCAGCGGAGGAAGACCCCCAAATAATTCACCCCTCCACTTT
.	TRBJ2-7	many	TRBV13	CASRPTSSYEQYF	TGTGCCAGCCGCCCGACAAGCTCCTACGAGCAGTACTTC
TRBD2	TRBJ2-7	few	TRBV7-2	CASSLTLAGGDEQYF	TGTGCCAGCAGCCTCACACTAGCGGGGGGCGACGAGCAGTACTTC
.	TRBJ1-5	many	TRBV3-1	CASSQAGRQPQHF	TGTGCCAGCAGCCAAGCTGGCAGACAGCCCCAGCATTTT
TRBD2	TRBJ2-3	many	TRBV5-6	CASSLAGGFDTQYF	TGTGCCAGCTCCTTAGCGGGGGGGTTCGATACGCAGTATTTT
.	TRBJ2-7	many	TRBV5-5	CASSFGRLAPYEQYF	TGTGCCAGCAGTTTTGGGAGGCTAGCCCCCTACGAGCAGTACTTC
.	TRBJ2-3	.	TRBV20-1	CSARDLQVYTDTQYF	TGCAGTGCTAGAGATCTGCAGGTTTACACAGATACGCAGTATTTT
.	TRBJ2-1	many	TRBV20-1	CSAGTIGAPISNEQFF	TGCAGTGCTGGGACAATAGGGGCTCCCATCTCCAATGAGCAGTTCTTC
.	TRBJ1-5	.	TRBV6-2/TRBV6-3	CASSYSFGSQPQHF	TGTGCCAGCAGTTACTCGTTTGGGAGCCAGCCCCAGCATTTT
.	TRBJ2-1	few	TRBV3-1	CASSQVPDNEQFF	TGTGCCAGCAGCCAAGTCCCTGACAATGAGCAGTTCTTC
.	TRBJ2-7	few	TRBV20-1	CSASKASWPYEQYF	TGCAGTGCCTCAAAGGCCTCCTGGCCCTACGAGCAGTACTTC
.	TRBJ1-3	few	TRBV3-1	CASSQSSGNTIYF	TGTGCCAGCAGCCAGAGCTCTGGAAACACCATATATTTT
.	TRBJ2-3	many	TRBV10-1	CASSDGGLADTQYF	TGCGCCAGCAGTGACGGGGGATTGGCAGATACGCAGTATTTT
.	TRBJ1-1	.	TRBV27	CASSPSWSMNAEAFF	TGTGCCAGCAGTCCTTCGTGGAGCATGAACGCTGAAGCTTTCTTT
.	TRBJ1-6	many	TRBV6-5	CASSYQGGDSPLHF	TGTGCCAGCAGTTACCAGGGAGGGGATTCACCCCTCCACTTT
TRBD1	TRBJ2-7	few	TRBV2	CASSGPTGELAYEQYF	TGTGCCAGCAGTGGACCCACAGGGGAATTAGCCTACGAGCAGTACTTC
TRBD1	TRBJ1-2	many	TRBV10-3	CAISDGVRGGYTF	TGTGCCATCAGTGACGGGGTCAGGGGGGGCTACACCTTC
TRBD2	TRBJ2-3	many	TRBV6-6	CASSYISGGGSDTQYF	TGTGCCAGCAGTTACATTAGCGGGGGGGGGTCAGATACGCAGTATTTT
.	TRBJ1-5	.	TRBV9	CASSVLGNPGQPQHF	TGTGCCAGCAGCGTATTAGGGAACCCTGGTCAGCCCCAGCATTTT
.	TRBJ2-7	.	TRBV20-1	CSSFESRDPDHEQYF	TGCAGTTCCTTCGAGTCCCGGGACCCCGACCACGAGCAGTACTTC
.	TRBJ1-1	many	TRBV2	CASSADTSFGAFF	TGTGCCAGCAGTGCGGACACCTCGTTTGGGGCTTTCTTT
.	TRBJ2-5	many	TRBV2	CASRPLQETQYF	TGTGCCAGCAGACCCCTCCAAGAGACCCAGTACTTC
.	TRBJ2-2	many	TRBV20-1	CSARDPQGPHTGELFF	TGCAGTGCTAGAGATCCCCAGGGTCCGCACACCGGGGAGCTGTTTTTT
.	TRBJ2-7	few	TRBV12-3/TRBV12-4	CASTYRTSYEQYF	TGTGCCAGCACCTACCGGACCTCCTACGAGCAGTACTTC
.	TRBJ2-1	.	TRBV7-9	CASTPPYRDKIYNEQFF	TGTGCCAGCACCCCTCCTTATCGGGACAAAATCTACAATGAGCAGTTCTTC
.	TRBJ1-2	many	TRBV28	CASSREAQGGKDTF	TGTGCCAGCAGCAGAGAGGCACAAGGGGGGAAGGACACCTTC
.	TRBJ2-3	few	TRBV6-1	CASSETGTDTQYF	TGTGCCAGCAGTGAAACGGGCACAGATACGCAGTATTTT
.	TRBJ1-6	few	TRBV7-9	CASSLEAGFGHSPLHF	TGTGCCAGCAGCTTAGAGGCCGGGTTTGGGCATTCACCCCTCCACTTT
TRBD2	TRBJ2-1	.	TRBV7-9	CASSSLAAYTSEQFF	TGTGCCAGCAGCTCTCTAGCGGCATATACAAGTGAGCAGTTCTTC
TRBD1	TRBJ2-1	once	TRBV28	CASSPGQAVHYNEQFF	TGTGCCAGCAGCCCCGGACAGGCCGTCCACTACAATGAGCAGTTCTTC
TRBD2	TRBJ2-3	few	TRBV9	CASSIRDYSDTQYF	TGTGCCAGCAGCATCCGGGACTACTCAGATACGCAGTATTTT
TRBD1	TRBJ1-4	.	TRBV7-9	CASSLRTGEEKLFF	TGTGCCAGCAGCTTGAGGACAGGAGAAGAAAAACTGTTTTTT
TRBD1	TRBJ2-6	.	TRBV2	CATSATGQGAGANVLTF	TGTGCCACCAGTGCCACGGGACAGGGGGCTGGGGCCAACGTCCTGACTTTC
.	TRBJ1-6	many	TRBV28	CASRPQQGLYNSPLHF	TGTGCCAGCAGGCCTCAACAGGGACTCTATAATTCACCCCTCCACTTT
.	TRBJ1-1	many	TRBV2	CASSEPPGGEFEAFF	TGTGCCAGCAGTGAACCCCCGGGGGGGGAGTTTGAAGCTTTCTTT
.	TRBJ2-3	few	TRBV6-6	CASSYFSGADTQYF	TGTGCCAGCAGTTACTTCTCGGGGGCAGATACGCAGTATTTT
.	TRBJ1-2	.	TRBV7-9	CASRTDGPGPDTYGYTF	TGTGCCAGCAGGACAGACGGACCGGGACCCGACACCTATGGCTACACCTTC
TRBD2	TRBJ2-7	many	TRBV12-3/TRBV12-4	CASSLGYLSGGIEYEQYF	TGTGCCAGCAGTTTAGGATATCTAAGCGGGGGCATCGAATACGAGCAGTACTTC